This TCR beta chain emerged from a study of T cell repertoires in cytomegalovirus infection. Study in general: HLA-B-restricted CMV epitopes that are well studied were used alongside recently identified HLA-C-restricted ones. Indications of both CMV infection and matching HLA type were provided by public TCR beta signatures.

Findings and limits, study-wide: CMV carriers having the relevant HLA were flagged by cumulative public TCR beta family frequency. CMV-specific TCR beta clonotypes restricted by HLA-C were the ones dominating the ex vivo response.

Germline loops: CDR1 MDHEN, CDR2 SYDVKM. V lost 6 bases to trimming and J lost 0 bases, with 18 bases between them. CDR3 length: 16 amino acids. TCRdb fed the reads into MiXCR, producing one record per CDR3 protein. Among about 340,000 distinct CDR3 sequences listed, 29% were seen once. About this clonotype itself: Its antigen is unidentified.

The J gene is TRBJ2-7, the V gene TRBV28; TRBD2 might be the D (5 bases). Sequencing used cultured PBMCs, obtained from culture after CMV antigen stimulation. The clonotype comes from a human donor in good health (CMV status not recorded). Some clones in this sample may be carry-over from other donors' samples. The DNA of the CDR3 is TGTGCCAGCAGGAATCAGCGAAACCGGGGCTCCTACGAGCAGTACTTC. Its translation: CASRNQRNRGSYEQYF.